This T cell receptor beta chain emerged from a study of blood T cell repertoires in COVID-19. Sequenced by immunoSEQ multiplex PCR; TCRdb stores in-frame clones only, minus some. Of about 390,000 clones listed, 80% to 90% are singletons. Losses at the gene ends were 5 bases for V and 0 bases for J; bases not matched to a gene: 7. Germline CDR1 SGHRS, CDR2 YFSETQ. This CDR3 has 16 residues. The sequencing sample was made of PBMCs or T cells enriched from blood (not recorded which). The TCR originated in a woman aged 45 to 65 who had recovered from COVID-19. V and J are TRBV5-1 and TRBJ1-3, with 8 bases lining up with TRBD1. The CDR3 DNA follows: TGCGCCAGCAGTCCCGGGACAGGAAGCTCTGGAAACACCATATATTTT. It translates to CASSPGTGSSGNTIYF.